What follows are 7 T cell receptor beta chains derived from one specimen sequenced in a study of T cell responses to AZD1222 COVID-19 vaccine. Only in-frame clones appear in the TCRdb table, and some are missing; sequencing was by immunoSEQ multiplex PCR. The table includes approximately 130,000 clones, approximately 85% detected once. Sequencing used peripheral blood, obtained 28 days after the second dose of the MenACWY control vaccine. The receptors were sampled from an adult who received the MenACWY meningococcal vaccine as a control.

Written as DNA, the CDR3 is TGTGCCAGCAGGGACAGGGTTGGCTACACCTTC. Protein: CASRDRVGYTF. The chain couples TRBV2 to TRBJ1-2; TRBD1 agrees at 8 bases. The CDR3 extends over 11 amino acids. Germline V lookup: CDR1 SNHLY, CDR2 FYNNEI. V trimming: 6 bases; J trimming: 7 bases; junction bases outside the gene matches: 1.

The chain is built from TRBV24-1 and TRBJ2-2, with D maybe TRBD1 (5 bases). With 5 bases removed from V and 0 bases from J, the gap between germline ends came to 6 bases. CDR3 length equals 14 residues. The germline V gene encodes CDR1 KGHDR and CDR2 SFDVKD. DNA of the CDR3: TGTGCCACCAGTGCCAGGGCGAACACCGGGGAGCTGTTTTTT. The encoded protein is CATSARANTGELFF.

The chain combines TRBV10-2 with TRBJ2-1; TRBD2 agrees at 14 bases. The CDR3 length is 17 residues. Germline V gene lookup returns CDR1 WSHSY and CDR2 SAAADI. Unmatched junction bases numbered 8, after V lost 8 bases and J lost 2 bases. CDR3 residues: CASHGTSGGSTYNEQFF. In DNA form, the CDR3 reads TGCGCCAGCCATGGGACTAGCGGGGGCTCAACCTACAATGAGCAGTTCTTC.

This chain joins TRBV7-2 and TRBJ2-7; 7 nucleotides match TRBD1. V lost 0 bases, J lost 2 bases, and 10 bases stayed unmatched. CDR1 is SGHTA, CDR2 FQGNSA, per germline. This CDR3 contains 17 residues. The CDR3 nucleotides are TGTGCCAGCAGCTTAGCGGGTGTGGGGACAGTCGCCTACGAGCAGTACTTC. It specifies CASSLAGVGTVAYEQYF.

This clone was found once. This chain uses TRBV2 with TRBJ1-5; D possibly corresponds to TRBD1 (5 bases). The CDR3 extends over 14 amino acids. Between the trimmed V and J ends, which lost 4 bases and 3 bases, there was a span of 10 bases. CDR1 is SNHLY and CDR2 is FYNNEI in the germline V gene. The CDR3 protein is CASSGWGPNQPQHF. CDR3 nucleotides: TGTGCCAGCAGTGGTTGGGGCCCCAATCAGCCCCAGCATTTT.

This sequence joins TRBV7-2 and TRBJ2-7; TRBD1 aligns across 10 bases. The CDR3 has 14 amino acids. Germline-derived CDR1 and CDR2 are SGHTA and FQGNSA. The trim removed 5 bases at V and 6 bases at J, leaving 7 bases unmatched. CDR3 in amino acids: CASSPLTGGGEQYF. The CDR3 DNA sequence: TGTGCCAGCAGCCCGTTGACAGGGGGCGGCGAGCAGTACTTC.

CDR3 amino acids: CASSDSGGTGFGGYTF. DNA for the CDR3: TGTGCCAGCAGTGACTCGGGGGGGACAGGGTTCGGTGGCTACACCTTC. The chain has TRBV6-4 and TRBJ1-2, with 9 positions matching TRBD1. Unmatched junction bases numbered 9, after V lost 0 bases and J lost 7 bases. The CDR3 runs 16 residues. Germline V gives CDR1 MRHNA, CDR2 SNTAGT.